One sample yielded the 21 T cell receptor beta chains listed below, sequenced in a study of tumor-infiltrating lymphocytes in localized non-small cell lung cancer. Repertoires were generated with immunoSEQ multiplex PCR, while TCRdb's copy carries only in-frame clones and drops some. The sample has approximately 16,000 clones, 40% to 45% seen once; the top ten hold about 16%. Sequenced sample: lung tumor tissue. These receptors all stem from a human donor with non-small cell lung cancer.

This clone was observed a few times. The rearrangement links TRBV21-1 to TRBJ2-3. TRBV21-1 has pseudogene status. The CDR3 has 16 residues. CDR3 loop: CASSNSRRTSTDTQYF. In DNA form, the CDR3 reads TGTGCCAGCAGCAATTCTCGACGGACCAGCACAGATACGCAGTATTTT.

The genes are TRBV5-4 and TRBJ2-5; D might be TRBD2 (6 bases). Deletions cut 1 base from V and 3 bases from J, with 13 bases between. CDR3 length equals 15 residues. Germline-derived CDR1 and CDR2 are SGHNT and YYREEE (reference sequence). The CDR3 region has the DNA TGTGCCAGCAGCTTGAGGTCCGGACTAAAAGAGACCCAGTACTTC. This gives the protein CASSLRSGLKETQYF.

V usage is TRBV6-4 and J usage is TRBJ2-3, with 7 positions matching TRBD2. Germline V lookup: CDR1 MRHNA, CDR2 SNTAGT. The CDR3 spans 15 residues. With V trimmed by 2 bases and J by 4 bases, 6 bases remained unmatched. The chain's CDR3 is CASSDGQGGADTQYF. The DNA of the CDR3 is TGTGCCAGCAGTGACGGTCAGGGAGGGGCAGATACGCAGTATTTT.

The J gene is TRBJ1-6, the V gene TRBV7-8; D remains unclear. Trimming took off 1 base at V and 7 bases at J, with 8 bases between the two ends. CDR1 and CDR2 from the germline V gene are SGHVS and FQNEAQ. CDR3 size: 14 residues. The CDR3 DNA is TGTGCCAGCAGCTTAGTGATCGGGAATTCACCCCTCCACTTT. Protein product: CASSLVIGNSPLHF.

The V call is TRBV5-6, the J call TRBJ1-5; D is uncertain. V was clipped by 0 bases and J by 6 bases, with 4 bases between them. Germline assignment: CDR1 SGHDT and CDR2 YYEEEE. The CDR3 is made up of 12 amino acids. CDR3 sequence reads: CASSLDGQPQHF. CDR3 nucleotides: TGTGCCAGCAGCTTGGATGGTCAGCCCCAGCATTTT.

This clone was counted only a few times. CDR3 loop: CASSLVHSSTDTQYF. CDR3 nucleotides: TGTGCCAGCAGTTTGGTCCACTCTAGCACAGATACGCAGTATTTT. This chain uses TRBV6-5 with TRBJ2-3; no reliable D call. V was clipped by 4 bases and J by 0 bases, with 11 bases between them. The germline gives CDR1 MNHEY, CDR2 SVGAGI. This CDR3 is built from 15 residues.

J is TRBJ2-2 and V is TRBV30; the D is unclear. The ends were cut back, 4 bases at V and 1 base at J, with 7 bases in the middle. Germline CDR1 reads GTSNPN; CDR2 reads SVGIG (reference sequence). This CDR3 has 13 residues. The CDR3 sequence is CAWKELNTGELFF. CDR3 DNA sequence: TGTGCCTGGAAAGAGTTGAACACCGGGGAGCTGTTTTTT.

In its sample, this clone ranks as medium-sized. The gene calls are TRBV19 and TRBJ1-2; no firm D call. V was clipped by 7 bases and J by 3 bases, with 12 bases between them. CDR1 and CDR2 from the germline V gene are LNHDA and SQIVND (reference sequence). The CDR3 loop spans 13 amino acids. CDR3 region: CASTGRTDYGYTF. CDR3 in DNA: TGTGCCAGTACCGGCCGGACGGACTATGGCTACACCTTC.

Judged by abundance, this clone is medium-sized. This chain joins TRBV6-1 and TRBJ1-4; D gene unclear. Germline V gene data show CDR1 as MNHNS and CDR2 as SASEGT. V was cut by 0 bases and J by 0 bases, with 5 bases left in between. The CDR3 contains 15 residues. CDR3 amino acids: CASSEARSTNEKLFF. In DNA, the CDR3 is TGTGCCAGCAGTGAAGCAAGGTCAACTAATGAAAAACTGTTTTTT.

The rearrangement joins TRBV9 to TRBJ2-5; TRBD1 matches at 9 bases. The CDR3 spans 13 residues. The ends lost 3 bases at V and 4 bases at J; junction bases unmatched: 1. Germline loops: CDR1 SGDLS, CDR2 YYNGEE. As DNA, the CDR3 is TGTGCCAGCAGCGCGGGACAGGGAGAGACCCAGTACTTC. This sequence encodes CASSAGQGETQYF.

The CDR3: CASSSTGGDRIEGYGYTF. The CDR3, as DNA: TGTGCCAGCAGCTCCACCGGAGGGGACAGGATAGAAGGCTATGGCTACACCTTC. The chain links TRBV5-6 to TRBJ1-2; 8 nucleotides line up with TRBD1. CDR3 size: 18 residues. Germline V CDR1 and CDR2: SGHDT, YYEEEE. After removal of 3 bases from V and 4 bases from J, the junction contained 17 bases not matched to a gene.

This clone was seen a handful of times. This chain's CDR3 is CASSQTTGDTGELFF. The CDR3 DNA follows: TGCGCCAGCAGCCAAACCACAGGGGACACCGGGGAGCTGTTTTTT. This chain uses TRBV4-3 with TRBJ2-2; 7 nucleotides align to TRBD1. Germline CDR1 and CDR2: LGHNA and YSLEER. The CDR3 contains 15 residues. Trimming removed 2 bases from V and 3 bases from J; junction bases left unmatched: 3.

J is TRBJ1-3 and V is TRBV11-3; D not resolved. The CDR3 totals 16 residues. The ends were cut back, 6 bases at V and 0 bases at J, with 15 bases in the middle. CDR1 SGHNT and CDR2 YENEEA come from the germline V gene. The CDR3 sequence: CASSPERFFSGNTIYF. DNA of the CDR3: TGTGCCAGCAGTCCGGAGCGGTTTTTCTCTGGAAACACCATATATTTT.

The table lists this clone with a few counts. CDR3 residues: CASSYGGARRNTEAFF. CDR3 DNA sequence: TGTGCCAGCAGTTACGGGGGGGCCCGTAGGAACACTGAAGCTTTCTTT. The gene calls are TRBV6-5 and TRBJ1-1, with D tentatively TRBD1 (6 bases). Deletions cut 2 bases from V and 1 base from J, with 14 bases between. The germline CDR1 and CDR2 sequences are MNHEY and SVGAGI. The CDR3 has 16 amino acids.

This rearrangement joins TRBV2 to TRBJ1-6, with 9 bases fitting TRBD1. J lost 6 bases, V lost 6 bases, and 6 bases had no gene match. The germline V gene has CDR1 SNHLY and CDR2 FYNNEI. There are 15 residues in the CDR3. The CDR3 region is CASSGQGISNSPLHF. For the CDR3, the DNA is TGTGCCAGCAGCGGACAGGGGATTAGTAATTCACCCCTCCACTTT.

The V gene is TRBV2, the J gene TRBJ2-7; D ambiguous. The V gene's germline CDR1 is SNHLY and CDR2 FYNNEI. Trimming removed 8 bases at V and 5 bases at J, with 10 bases between. The CDR3 spans 11 residues. CDR3 in DNA: TGTGCCAGCGGCGTGAGGAACGAGCAGTACTTC. Translated: CASGVRNEQYF.

This clone was observed at least ten times. The rearrangement uses TRBV7-8 and TRBJ1-6; unclear D gene. CDR1 and CDR2 from the germline V gene are SGHVS and FQNEAQ. CDR3 length: 15 residues. Trimming took off 5 bases at V and 6 bases at J, with 14 bases between the two ends. The CDR3 reads CASSPAGLSNSPLHF. CDR3 sequence (DNA): TGTGCCAGCAGCCCCGCTGGGCTTAGTAATTCACCCCTCCACTTT.

The chain uses TRBV10-3 and TRBJ2-3; D is unclear. CDR1 and CDR2 (germline): ENHRY, SYGVKD. This CDR3 contains 14 residues. Between the trimmed V and J ends, which lost 8 bases and 0 bases, there was a span of 12 bases. CDR3 bases: TGTGCCATCTCGACACAATCTAGCACAGATACGCAGTATTTT. Protein: CAISTQSSTDTQYF.

This chain links TRBV7-2 with TRBJ2-1; D might be TRBD2 (5 bases). This CDR3 is built from 11 residues. V was pared by 5 bases and J by 9 bases, with 8 bases between. Germline V gene sequence: CDR1 SGHTA, CDR2 FQGNSA. As DNA, the CDR3 is TGTGCCAGCAGCGGGAGCGGTGAGCAGTTCTTC. Protein sequence: CASSGSGEQFF.

This clone has more than one count but fewer than ten. This chain connects TRBV6-1 to TRBJ1-1; a weak D match, TRBD1 (6 bases). The germline CDR1 and CDR2 sequences are MNHNS and SASEGT. The V end lost 2 bases, the J end lost 5 bases, and 12 bases lay between the germline ends. This CDR3 has 14 amino acids. As DNA, the CDR3 is TGTGCCAGCAGTGAACGGGGGGCTGAGACTGAAGCTTTCTTT. Protein product: CASSERGAETEAFF.

The chain recombines TRBV6-5 with TRBJ2-7; D is ambiguous. There are 13 residues in the CDR3. The germline V gene has CDR1 MNHEY and CDR2 SVGAGI. Between the trimmed V and J ends, which lost 5 bases and 6 bases, there was a span of 14 bases. The CDR3 protein is CASSPAPSGEQYF. CDR3 DNA sequence: TGTGCCAGCAGTCCAGCCCCTTCCGGCGAGCAGTACTTC.